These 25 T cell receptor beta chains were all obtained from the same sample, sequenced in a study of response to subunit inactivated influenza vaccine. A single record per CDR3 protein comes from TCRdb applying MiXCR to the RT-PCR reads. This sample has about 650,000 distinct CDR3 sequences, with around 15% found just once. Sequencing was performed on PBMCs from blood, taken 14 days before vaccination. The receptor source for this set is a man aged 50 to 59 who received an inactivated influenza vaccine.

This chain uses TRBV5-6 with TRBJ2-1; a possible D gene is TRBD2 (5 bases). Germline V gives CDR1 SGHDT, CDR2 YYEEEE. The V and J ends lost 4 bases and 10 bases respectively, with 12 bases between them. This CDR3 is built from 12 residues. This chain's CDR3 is CASSLERVEQFF. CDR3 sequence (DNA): TGTGCCAGCAGCCTGGAGAGGGTGGAGCAGTTCTTC.

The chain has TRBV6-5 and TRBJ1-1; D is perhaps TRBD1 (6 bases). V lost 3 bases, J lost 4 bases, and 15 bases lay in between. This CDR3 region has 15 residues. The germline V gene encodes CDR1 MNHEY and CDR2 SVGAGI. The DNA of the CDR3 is TGTGCCAGCAGTTATCACCGGACAGTGACCACTGAAGCTTTCTTT. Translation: CASSYHRTVTTEAFF.

The CDR3 DNA reads as TGTGCCAGCAGACTCCCTGCAGGGATCAATCAGCCCCAGCATTTT. Translation gives CASRLPAGINQPQHF. The gene calls are TRBV28 and TRBJ1-5; perhaps TRBD1 as D (5 bases). Trimming took 6 bases from V and 3 from J, leaving 15 bases between them. There are 15 residues in the CDR3. Per germline, CDR1 MDHEN and CDR2 SYDVKM. The full variable domain, completed using reference TRBV28 and TRBJ1-5, is DVKVTQSSRYLVKRTGEKVFLECVQDMDHENMFWYRQDPGLGLRLIYFSYDVKMKEKGDIPEGYSVSREKKERFSLILESASTNQTSMYLCASRLPAGINQPQHFGDGTRLSIL.

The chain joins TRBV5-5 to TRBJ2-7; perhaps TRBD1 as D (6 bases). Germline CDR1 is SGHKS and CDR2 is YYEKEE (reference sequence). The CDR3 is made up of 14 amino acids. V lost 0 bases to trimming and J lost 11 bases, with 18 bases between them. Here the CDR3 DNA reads TGTGCCAGCAGCTTGGTTTACGTAGGGGGAGAGAAGTACTTC. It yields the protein CASSLVYVGGEKYF.

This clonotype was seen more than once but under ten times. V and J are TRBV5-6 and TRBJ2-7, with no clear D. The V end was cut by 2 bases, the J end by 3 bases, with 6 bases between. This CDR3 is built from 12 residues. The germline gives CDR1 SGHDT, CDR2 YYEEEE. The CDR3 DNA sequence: TGTGCCAGCAGCTTTTCGCGCTACGAGCAGTACTTC. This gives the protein CASSFSRYEQYF.

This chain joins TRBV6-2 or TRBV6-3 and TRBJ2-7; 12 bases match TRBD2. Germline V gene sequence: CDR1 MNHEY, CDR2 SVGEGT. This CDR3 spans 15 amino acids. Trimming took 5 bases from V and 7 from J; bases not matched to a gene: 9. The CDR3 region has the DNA TGTGCCAGCAGTCCCCCGGGACTAGCGGGCAGGGAGCAGTACTTC. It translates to CASSPPGLAGREQYF.

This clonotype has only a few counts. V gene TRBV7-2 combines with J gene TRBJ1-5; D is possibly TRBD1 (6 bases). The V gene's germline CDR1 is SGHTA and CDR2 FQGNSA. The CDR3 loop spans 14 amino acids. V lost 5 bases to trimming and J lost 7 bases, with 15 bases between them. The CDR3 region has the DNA TGTGCCAGCAGCCCAAGGTCAGGGGACCAGCCCCAGCATTTT. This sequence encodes CASSPRSGDQPQHF.

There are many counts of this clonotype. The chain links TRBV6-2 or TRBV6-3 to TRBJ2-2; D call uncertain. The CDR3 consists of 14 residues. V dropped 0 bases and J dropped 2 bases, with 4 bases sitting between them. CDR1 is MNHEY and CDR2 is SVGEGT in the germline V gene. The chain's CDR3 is CASSYSLNTGELFF. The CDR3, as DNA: TGTGCCAGCAGTTACTCCTTAAACACCGGGGAGCTGTTTTTT.

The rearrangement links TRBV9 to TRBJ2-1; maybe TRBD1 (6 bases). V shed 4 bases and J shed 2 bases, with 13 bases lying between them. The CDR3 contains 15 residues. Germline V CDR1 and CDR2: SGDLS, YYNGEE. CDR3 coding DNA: TGTGCCAGCAGCCCGGGGACACCTCCCTACAATGAGCAGTTCTTC. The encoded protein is CASSPGTPPYNEQFF.

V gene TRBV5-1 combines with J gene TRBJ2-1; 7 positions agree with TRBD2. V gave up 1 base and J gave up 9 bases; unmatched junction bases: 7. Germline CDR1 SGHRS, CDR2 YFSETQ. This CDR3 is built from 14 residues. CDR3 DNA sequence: TGCGCCAGCAGCTTGTTGCGGGAGAAGAGTGAGCAGTTCTTC. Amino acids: CASSLLREKSEQFF. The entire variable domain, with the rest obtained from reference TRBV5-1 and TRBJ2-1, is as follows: KAGVTQTPRYLIKTRGQQVTLSCSPISGHRSVSWYQQTPGQGLQFLFEYFSETQRNKGNFPGRFSGRQFSNSRSEMNVSTLELGDSALYLCASSLLREKSEQFFGPGTRLTVL.

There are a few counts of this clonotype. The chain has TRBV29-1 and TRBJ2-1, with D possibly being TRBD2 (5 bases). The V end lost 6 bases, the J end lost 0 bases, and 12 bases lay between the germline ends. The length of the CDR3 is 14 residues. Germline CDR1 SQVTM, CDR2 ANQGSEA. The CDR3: CSVETTSSYNEQFF. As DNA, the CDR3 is TGCAGCGTCGAGACCACTAGCTCCTACAATGAGCAGTTCTTC.

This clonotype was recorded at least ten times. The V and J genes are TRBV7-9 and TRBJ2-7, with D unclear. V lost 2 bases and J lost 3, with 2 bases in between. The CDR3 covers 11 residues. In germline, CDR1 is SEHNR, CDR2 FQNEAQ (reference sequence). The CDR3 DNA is TGTGCCAGCAGCTTAAACTACGAGCAGTACTTC. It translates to CASSLNYEQYF.

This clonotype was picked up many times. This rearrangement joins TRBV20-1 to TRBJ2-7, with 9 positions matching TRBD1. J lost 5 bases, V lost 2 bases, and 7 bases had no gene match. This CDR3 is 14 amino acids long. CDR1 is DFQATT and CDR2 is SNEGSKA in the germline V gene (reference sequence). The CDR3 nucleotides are TGCAGTGCTAGAAGTTTGGACAGGGGCGACGAGCAGTACTTC. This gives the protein CSARSLDRGDEQYF.

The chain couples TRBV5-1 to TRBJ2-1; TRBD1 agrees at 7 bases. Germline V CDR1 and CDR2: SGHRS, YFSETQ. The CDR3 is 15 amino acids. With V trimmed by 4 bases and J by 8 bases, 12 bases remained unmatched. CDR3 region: CASSLDRKGWDEQFF. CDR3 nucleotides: TGCGCCAGCAGCCTGGACAGGAAGGGCTGGGATGAGCAGTTCTTC.

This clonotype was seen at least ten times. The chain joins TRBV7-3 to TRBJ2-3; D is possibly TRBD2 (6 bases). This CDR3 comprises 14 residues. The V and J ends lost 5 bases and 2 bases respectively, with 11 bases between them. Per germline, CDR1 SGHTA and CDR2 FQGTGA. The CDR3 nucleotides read TGTGCCAGCAGCCCGGGAGTAATCACAGATACGCAGTATTTT. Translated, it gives CASSPGVITDTQYF.

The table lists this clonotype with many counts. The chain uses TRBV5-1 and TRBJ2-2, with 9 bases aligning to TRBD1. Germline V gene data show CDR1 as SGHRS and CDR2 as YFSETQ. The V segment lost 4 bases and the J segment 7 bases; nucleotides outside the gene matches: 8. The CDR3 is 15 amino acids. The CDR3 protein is CASSPPGQGIGELFF. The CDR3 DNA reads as TGCGCCAGCAGCCCCCCGGGACAGGGTATCGGGGAGCTGTTTTTT.

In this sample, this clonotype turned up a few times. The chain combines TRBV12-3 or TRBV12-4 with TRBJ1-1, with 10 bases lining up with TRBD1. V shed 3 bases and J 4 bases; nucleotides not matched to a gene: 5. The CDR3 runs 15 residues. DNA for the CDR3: TGTGCCAGCAGTTTGGGGACAGGGGCCAGCACTGAAGCTTTCTTT. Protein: CASSLGTGASTEAFF.

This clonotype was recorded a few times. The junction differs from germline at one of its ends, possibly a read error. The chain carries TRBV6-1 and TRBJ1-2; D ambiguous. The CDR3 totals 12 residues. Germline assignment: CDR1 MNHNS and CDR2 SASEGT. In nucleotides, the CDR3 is TGTGCCAGCAGGGAAGGGAGCTATGGCTACACCTTC. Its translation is CASREGSYGYTF.

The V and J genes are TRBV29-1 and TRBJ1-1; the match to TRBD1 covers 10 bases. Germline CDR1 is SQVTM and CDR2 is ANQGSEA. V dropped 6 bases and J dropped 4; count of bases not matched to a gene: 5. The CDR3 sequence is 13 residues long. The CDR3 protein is CSVHRTGGTEAFF. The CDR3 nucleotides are TGCAGCGTCCACCGGACAGGGGGCACTGAAGCTTTCTTT.

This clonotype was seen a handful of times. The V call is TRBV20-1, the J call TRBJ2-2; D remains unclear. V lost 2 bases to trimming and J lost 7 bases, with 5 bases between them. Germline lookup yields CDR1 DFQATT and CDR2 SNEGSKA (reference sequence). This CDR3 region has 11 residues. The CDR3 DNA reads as TGCAGTGCTAGATTGGGCGGGGAGCTGTTTTTT. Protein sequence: CSARLGGELFF.

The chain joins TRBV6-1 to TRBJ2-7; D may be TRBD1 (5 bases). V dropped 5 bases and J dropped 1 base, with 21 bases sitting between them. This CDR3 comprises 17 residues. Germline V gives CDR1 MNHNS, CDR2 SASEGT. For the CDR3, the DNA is TGTGCCAGCAGTCCCGCCTTAGGGGCCAGGGATTCCTACGAGCAGTACTTC. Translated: CASSPALGARDSYEQYF.

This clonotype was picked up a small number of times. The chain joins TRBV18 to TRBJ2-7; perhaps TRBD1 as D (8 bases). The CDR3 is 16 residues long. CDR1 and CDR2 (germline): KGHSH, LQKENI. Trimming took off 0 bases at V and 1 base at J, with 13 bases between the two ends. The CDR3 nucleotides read TGTGCCAGCTCACCACCGAACAGGGGGGGATCCTACGAGCAGTACTTC. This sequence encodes CASSPPNRGGSYEQYF.

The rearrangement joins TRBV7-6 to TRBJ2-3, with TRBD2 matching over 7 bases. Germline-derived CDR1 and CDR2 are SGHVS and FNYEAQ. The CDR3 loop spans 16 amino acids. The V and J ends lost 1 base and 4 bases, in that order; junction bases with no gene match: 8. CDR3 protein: CASSLGPSGYPDTQYF. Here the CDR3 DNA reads TGTGCCAGCAGCTTAGGGCCTAGCGGATATCCAGATACGCAGTATTTT.

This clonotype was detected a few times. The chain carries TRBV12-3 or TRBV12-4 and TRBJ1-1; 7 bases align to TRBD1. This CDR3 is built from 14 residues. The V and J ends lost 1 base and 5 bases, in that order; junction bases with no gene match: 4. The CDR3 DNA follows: TGTGCCAGCAGTTTAGGGACAGGCGTGACTGAAGCTTTCTTT. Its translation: CASSLGTGVTEAFF.

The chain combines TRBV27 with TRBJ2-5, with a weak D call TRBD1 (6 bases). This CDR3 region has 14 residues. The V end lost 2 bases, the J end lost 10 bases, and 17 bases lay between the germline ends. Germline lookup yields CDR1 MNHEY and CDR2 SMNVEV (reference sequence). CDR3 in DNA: TGTGCCAGCAGTTTAGCCGGGACACCCCGACGCCAGTACTTC. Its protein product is CASSLAGTPRRQYF.